Listed below are T cell receptor beta chains from one sample, sequenced in a study of identical twins' blood T cells. Via MiXCR, TCRdb re-called the 5' RACE reads, giving one row per CDR3 protein. The repertoire holds hundreds of thousands of distinct CDR3 sequences, with around 30% as singletons. The sample comprised PBMCs. The source of these receptors is a woman aged 18-49 years in good health. Each CDR3 is given with its conserved first and last residue. The D gene is left open where the match is weak. The size entry is marked missing in some rows and otherwise reads once, few, many or a size class.

V gene: TRBV29-1; D gene: TRBD1; clone size: -; J gene: TRBJ2-3; CDR3 protein: CSTTGGSYTDTQYF; CDR3 DNA: TGCAGCACTACAGGGGGGTCGTACACAGATACGCAGTATTTT
V gene: TRBV12-3/TRBV12-4; D gene: -; clone size: many; J gene: TRBJ1-1; CDR3 protein: CASSLRGLNTEAFF; CDR3 DNA: TGTGCCAGCAGCCTGCGGGGCTTGAACACTGAAGCTTTCTTT
V gene: TRBV11-2; D gene: -; clone size: -; J gene: TRBJ1-1; CDR3 protein: CASSRHREPSEAFF; CDR3 DNA: TGTGCCAGCAGTCGGCACCGCGAACCCTCGGAAGCTTTCTTT
V gene: TRBV9; D gene: -; clone size: -; J gene: TRBJ2-1; CDR3 protein: CASSIDLGNNEQFF; CDR3 DNA: TGTGCCAGCAGCATAGATTTGGGGAACAATGAGCAGTTCTTC
V gene: TRBV29-1; D gene: -; clone size: few; J gene: TRBJ1-2; CDR3 protein: CSDTRTYGYTF; CDR3 DNA: TGCAGCGATACTAGGACATATGGCTACACCTTC
V gene: TRBV19; D gene: -; clone size: -; J gene: TRBJ1-5; CDR3 protein: CASSLRRGKDNQPQHF; CDR3 DNA: TGTGCCAGTAGTCTCCGACGGGGAAAGGACAATCAGCCCCAGCATTTT
V gene: TRBV12-3/TRBV12-4; D gene: -; clone size: few; J gene: TRBJ1-1; CDR3 protein: CASSLTQLEAFF; CDR3 DNA: TGTGCCAGCAGTTTGACCCAACTCGAAGCTTTCTTT
V gene: TRBV5-6; D gene: -; clone size: few; J gene: TRBJ1-2; CDR3 protein: CASSSFTAYGYTF; CDR3 DNA: TGTGCCAGCAGCTCATTCACAGCCTATGGCTACACCTTC
V gene: TRBV7-9; D gene: -; clone size: many; J gene: TRBJ1-1; CDR3 protein: CASSLASTGTEAFF; CDR3 DNA: TGTGCCAGCAGCTTAGCGTCTACGGGAACTGAAGCTTTCTTT
V gene: TRBV7-7; D gene: -; clone size: -; J gene: TRBJ2-1; CDR3 protein: CASSPRVIPYNEQFF; CDR3 DNA: TGTGCCAGCAGCCCCCGGGTCATTCCCTACAATGAGCAGTTCTTC
V gene: TRBV6-5; D gene: TRBD1; clone size: -; J gene: TRBJ2-2; CDR3 protein: CASKTGVPAGELFF; CDR3 DNA: TGTGCCAGCAAAACAGGGGTGCCTGCCGGGGAGCTGTTTTTT
V gene: TRBV10-3; D gene: -; clone size: few; J gene: TRBJ1-3; CDR3 protein: CAISESGRLPGNTIYF; CDR3 DNA: TGTGCCATCAGTGAGTCAGGAAGACTACCTGGAAACACCATATATTTT
V gene: TRBV5-1; D gene: TRBD1; clone size: few; J gene: TRBJ2-7; CDR3 protein: CASSLGTVGLLTYEQYF; CDR3 DNA: TGCGCCAGCAGCTTAGGGACAGTTGGACTCCTAACCTACGAGCAGTACTTC
V gene: TRBV11-2; D gene: -; clone size: -; J gene: TRBJ1-3; CDR3 protein: CTSSGAGNTIYF; CDR3 DNA: TGTACCAGCAGCGGTGCCGGAAACACCATATATTTT
V gene: TRBV10-3; D gene: -; clone size: many; J gene: TRBJ1-5; CDR3 protein: CATGQESNQPQHF; CDR3 DNA: TGTGCCACCGGACAAGAAAGTAATCAGCCCCAGCATTTT
V gene: TRBV7-9; D gene: -; clone size: -; J gene: TRBJ2-5; CDR3 protein: CASSSVNQETQYF; CDR3 DNA: TGTGCCAGCAGCTCGGTGAACCAAGAGACCCAGTACTTC
V gene: TRBV19; D gene: TRBD2; clone size: few; J gene: TRBJ2-1; CDR3 protein: CASSELSSGSYNEQFF; CDR3 DNA: TGTGCCAGTAGTGAACTTAGTAGCGGGAGCTACAATGAGCAGTTCTTC
V gene: TRBV20-1; D gene: -; clone size: -; J gene: TRBJ2-4; CDR3 protein: CSARQLGENIQYF; CDR3 DNA: TGCAGTGCTAGGCAGTTGGGCGAAAACATTCAGTACTTC
V gene: TRBV7-2; D gene: -; clone size: few; J gene: TRBJ1-2; CDR3 protein: CASTLQGVDGYTF; CDR3 DNA: TGTGCCAGCACCCTACAGGGAGTGGATGGCTACACCTTC
V gene: TRBV21-1; D gene: -; clone size: -; J gene: TRBJ2-2; CDR3 protein: CASSWVVPGQPNTRELFF; CDR3 DNA: TGTGCCAGCAGCTGGGTCGTACCGGGACAGCCGAACACCCGGGAGCTGTTTTTT
V gene: TRBV20-1; D gene: -; clone size: few; J gene: TRBJ2-5; CDR3 protein: CSARDSYGETQYF; CDR3 DNA: TGCAGTGCTAGAGACAGTTATGGGGAGACCCAGTACTTC
V gene: TRBV3-1; D gene: -; clone size: -; J gene: TRBJ1-3; CDR3 protein: CASSQEGRGNTIYF; CDR3 DNA: TGTGCCAGCAGCCAAGAGGGGAGGGGAAACACCATATATTTT
V gene: TRBV29-1; D gene: -; clone size: many; J gene: TRBJ2-7; CDR3 protein: CSVEVGKPYEQYF; CDR3 DNA: TGCAGCGTTGAAGTAGGGAAACCCTACGAGCAGTACTTC
V gene: TRBV6-5; D gene: TRBD2; clone size: -; J gene: TRBJ2-1; CDR3 protein: CASSAGLSYNEQFF; CDR3 DNA: TGTGCCAGCTCAGCGGGACTCTCCTACAATGAGCAGTTCTTC
V gene: TRBV5-1; D gene: -; clone size: -; J gene: TRBJ2-3; CDR3 protein: CASSLELGAQYF; CDR3 DNA: TGCGCCAGCAGCTTGGAACTAGGGGCGCAGTATTTT
V gene: TRBV24-1; D gene: -; clone size: few; J gene: TRBJ2-2; CDR3 protein: CATIRDPGTGELFF; CDR3 DNA: TGTGCCACCATCCGGGACCCGGGGACCGGGGAGCTGTTTTTT
V gene: TRBV7-9; D gene: TRBD2; clone size: many; J gene: TRBJ2-1; CDR3 protein: CASKTSGINEQFF; CDR3 DNA: TGTGCCAGCAAAACTAGCGGGATAAATGAGCAGTTCTTC
V gene: TRBV24-1; D gene: -; clone size: many; J gene: TRBJ1-5; CDR3 protein: CATSDNGNQPQHF; CDR3 DNA: TGTGCCACCAGTGATAACGGAAATCAGCCCCAGCATTTT
V gene: TRBV7-9; D gene: -; clone size: -; J gene: TRBJ1-1; CDR3 protein: CASSENQDGTEAFF; CDR3 DNA: TGTGCCAGCAGCGAGAATCAAGATGGCACTGAAGCTTTCTTT
V gene: TRBV20-1; D gene: -; clone size: once; J gene: TRBJ2-1; CDR3 protein: CSASVGGLDGQFF; CDR3 DNA: TGCAGTGCTAGTGTCGGCGGTCTCGACGGGCAGTTCTTC
V gene: TRBV19; D gene: TRBD1; clone size: once; J gene: TRBJ1-1; CDR3 protein: CASSIIDREPEAFF; CDR3 DNA: TGTGCCAGTAGTATAATCGACAGGGAGCCTGAAGCTTTCTTT
V gene: TRBV5-6; D gene: TRBD1; clone size: -; J gene: TRBJ1-1; CDR3 protein: CASSPLRQGRGEAFF; CDR3 DNA: TGTGCCAGCAGCCCACTTCGACAGGGACGGGGTGAAGCTTTCTTT
V gene: TRBV20-1; D gene: -; clone size: -; J gene: TRBJ1-3; CDR3 protein: CSATDAGTGNTIYF; CDR3 DNA: TGCAGTGCTACAGACGCAGGGACAGGAAACACCATATATTTT
V gene: TRBV20-1; D gene: -; clone size: few; J gene: TRBJ2-1; CDR3 protein: CSAPPSDEQFF; CDR3 DNA: TGCAGTGCCCCGCCGAGCGATGAGCAGTTCTTC
V gene: TRBV20-1; D gene: -; clone size: -; J gene: TRBJ1-2; CDR3 protein: CSARVGYTF; CDR3 DNA: TGCAGTGCTAGGGTTGGCTACACCTTC
V gene: TRBV9; D gene: -; clone size: few; J gene: TRBJ2-7; CDR3 protein: CASSPQALDNEQYF; CDR3 DNA: TGTGCCAGCAGCCCACAGGCCCTTGACAACGAGCAGTACTTC